The 20 T cell receptor beta chains below come from one sample, sequenced in a study of T-cell reconstitution after alpha-beta-depleted transplantation in children. Unique molecular identifiers tagged the TCRbeta library. TCRdb analysed the PCR reads with MiXCR anew, one entry per CDR3 protein. This sample has 150,000 to 200,000 distinct CDR3 sequences, with around 7% found just once. The sample consisted of PBMCs from the stem cell graft donor, taken from the stem cell graft. These receptors came from a human donor who donated a stem cell graft to a child with Wiskott-Aldrich syndrome.

This clonotype was detected many times. The chain uses TRBV5-1 and TRBJ2-3; 9 nucleotides match TRBD2. This CDR3 is 15 amino acids long. CDR1 and CDR2 from the germline V gene are SGHRS and YFSETQ. V lost 2 bases and J lost 4; bases outside the gene matches: 5. The CDR3 DNA is TGCGCCAGCAGCTTTGTGGCGGGAGGGGCAGATACGCAGTATTTT. This codes for CASSFVAGGADTQYF.

This clonotype was counted many times. This chain links TRBV29-1 with TRBJ1-1, with D maybe TRBD1 (6 bases). V was pared by 4 bases and J by 6 bases, with 18 bases between. Germline assignment: CDR1 SQVTM and CDR2 ANQGSEA. The CDR3 sequence is 14 residues long. CDR3 residues: CSVAGTRAVSEAFF. The CDR3 DNA reads as TGCAGCGTTGCCGGGACAAGGGCTGTATCTGAAGCTTTCTTT.

The sample holds many counts of this clonotype. The V gene is TRBV7-2, the J gene TRBJ2-3; the D gene could be TRBD1 or TRBD2 (5 bases each). There are 14 residues in the CDR3. V lost 4 bases, J lost 4 bases, and 12 bases lay in between. Germline CDR1 reads SGHTA; CDR2 reads FQGNSA. The chain's CDR3 is CASSSGRGADTQYF. The CDR3 DNA reads as TGTGCCAGCAGCTCGGGACGCGGCGCAGATACGCAGTATTTT.

This clonotype has a count of ten or more. The chain has TRBV7-9 and TRBJ2-3; the D is unclear. The CDR3 runs to 14 residues. Germline assignment: CDR1 SEHNR and CDR2 FQNEAQ (reference sequence). V dropped 3 bases and J dropped 4 bases, with 11 bases sitting between them. The CDR3, as DNA: TGTGCCAGCAGCTTGCCGCTCCTCGCAGATACGCAGTATTTT. Its translation: CASSLPLLADTQYF.

This clonotype was counted at least ten times. The CDR3 DNA sequence: TGCGCCAGCAGCCCAAGTCCTTTCTACGAGCAGTACTTC. As protein: CASSPSPFYEQYF. This chain uses TRBV5-1 with TRBJ2-7; D unresolved. Germline V lookup: CDR1 SGHRS, CDR2 YFSETQ. The CDR3 spans 13 residues. Trimming took 4 bases from V and 3 from J, leaving 11 bases between them.

This clonotype was counted many times. The V and J genes are TRBV12-3 or TRBV12-4 and TRBJ2-1; TRBD1 matches 7 bases. This CDR3 region has 16 residues. Trimming removed 5 bases from V and 12 bases from J; junction bases left unmatched: 19. CDR3 bases: TGTGCCAGCAGTGTAGAGGGGGCTCCCCTCCTCATAGGGCAGTTCTTC. Residues: CASSVEGAPLLIGQFF.

A few counts support this clonotype. The chain uses TRBV7-2 and TRBJ2-7, with D possibly TRBD2 on 5 matching bases. The V end lost 5 bases, the J end lost 3 bases, and 17 bases lay between the germline ends. Germline V gene lookup returns CDR1 SGHTA and CDR2 FQGNSA. This CDR3 comprises 15 residues. CDR3 in amino acids: CASSDVGLGIYEQYF. CDR3 nucleotides: TGTGCCAGCAGCGATGTAGGACTGGGGATCTACGAGCAGTACTTC.

This clonotype occurred a few times. This chain connects TRBV4-3 to TRBJ1-1; D is perhaps TRBD1 (6 bases). The CDR3 sequence is 15 residues long. V lost 0 bases and J 5 bases, leaving 13 bases between the germline ends. Germline V gene sequence: CDR1 LGHNA, CDR2 YSLEER. The CDR3 nucleotides read TGCGCCAGCAGCCAAGAGCCGGGGGCGCAAACTGAAGCTTTCTTT. Translation: CASSQEPGAQTEAFF.

V and J are TRBV5-1 and TRBJ1-4; 9 bases line up with TRBD1. The CDR3 loop spans 16 amino acids. Germline-derived CDR1 and CDR2 are SGHRS and YFSETQ. Germline trimming cut 4 bases from V and 0 bases from J; bases unmatched to any gene: 4. The CDR3: CASSTGTGSTNEKLFF. The DNA of the CDR3 is TGCGCCAGCAGCACCGGGACAGGGTCAACTAATGAAAAACTGTTTTTT.

The genes are TRBV14 and TRBJ2-5; 12 positions match TRBD2. The J segment lost 5 bases and the V segment lost 0 bases, leaving 4 bases of the junction unmatched. Per the germline V gene, CDR1 is SGHDN and CDR2 is FVKESK. CDR3 length equals 16 residues. The CDR3 DNA reads as TGTGCCAGCAGCCAAGAGAAACTAGCGGGAGGTGAGACCCAGTACTTC. It codes for CASSQEKLAGGETQYF.

The chain recombines TRBV5-5 with TRBJ2-5; a possible D gene is TRBD2 (7 bases). The CDR3 is 18 amino acids. Germline V gene data show CDR1 as SGHKS and CDR2 as YYEKEE (reference sequence). V was cut by 1 base and J by 5 bases, with 24 bases left in between. DNA for the CDR3: TGTGCCAGCAGCTTGCGATGGGGGGGCGGGAGAATAGTGGAGACCCAGTACTTC. It specifies CASSLRWGGGRIVETQYF.

This clonotype has a count of ten or more. This rearrangement joins TRBV29-1 to TRBJ2-5; tentatively, D is TRBD1 or TRBD2 (5 bases each). The germline gives CDR1 SQVTM, CDR2 ANQGSEA. The CDR3 contains 12 residues. The V end lost 4 bases, the J end lost 4 bases, and 10 bases lay between the germline ends. The CDR3 sequence: CSVARGGETQYF. Written as DNA, the CDR3 is TGCAGCGTTGCGAGGGGTGGAGAGACCCAGTACTTC.

This clonotype occurred many times. This chain links TRBV12-3 or TRBV12-4 with TRBJ1-2; maybe TRBD1 (5 bases). Trimming pared 2 bases from V and 9 bases from J, leaving 19 bases between. The CDR3 sequence is 15 residues long. The CDR3 loop is CASSLTATEPMRYTF. DNA for the CDR3: TGTGCCAGCAGTTTAACTGCGACAGAACCTATGCGCTACACCTTC.

This clonotype was observed many times. J is TRBJ2-7 and V is TRBV27; no clear D gene. Germline V CDR1 and CDR2: MNHEY, SMNVEV (reference sequence). V was shortened by 0 bases and J by 0 bases, with 9 bases between the two germline ends. The length of the CDR3 is 15 residues. The CDR3: CASSLSAVSSYEQYF. CDR3 in DNA: TGTGCCAGCAGTTTATCGGCGGTGAGCTCCTACGAGCAGTACTTC.

This clonotype was recorded a few times. The J gene is TRBJ1-1, the V gene TRBV5-1; a weak D match, TRBD1 (6 bases). The germline gives CDR1 SGHRS, CDR2 YFSETQ. The CDR3 sequence is 17 residues long. V gave up 0 bases and J gave up 4 bases, with 19 bases separating them. CDR3 amino acids: CASSLVGRGRLGTEAFF. In nucleotides, the CDR3 is TGCGCCAGCAGCTTGGTAGGCAGGGGTAGGCTCGGCACTGAAGCTTTCTTT. The variable domain in full, with the rest retrieved from reference TRBV5-1 and TRBJ1-1, is KAGVTQTPRYLIKTRGQQVTLSCSPISGHRSVSWYQQTPGQGLQFLFEYFSETQRNKGNFPGRFSGRQFSNSRSEMNVSTLELGDSALYLCASSLVGRGRLGTEAFFGQGTRLTVV.

This clonotype was seen at least ten times. The rearrangement joins TRBV20-1 to TRBJ2-5; the match to TRBD2 covers 12 bases. This CDR3 comprises 14 residues. V lost 6 bases, J lost 5 bases, and 7 bases stayed unmatched. Germline CDR1 DFQATT, CDR2 SNEGSKA (reference sequence). CDR3 region: CSARLAGVRETQYF. The CDR3 bases are TGCAGTGCGAGACTAGCGGGGGTCCGGGAGACCCAGTACTTC.

This clonotype was observed many times. The rearrangement links TRBV12-3 or TRBV12-4 to TRBJ2-2; 11 nucleotides line up with TRBD1. The J segment lost 6 bases and the V segment lost 7 bases, leaving 4 bases of the junction unmatched. This CDR3 region has 14 residues. The CDR3 DNA is TGTGCCAGCACGGGACAGGGGGGCCCCGGGGAGCTGTTTTTT. It is translated as CASTGQGGPGELFF.

This clonotype was seen many times. This chain connects TRBV24-1 to TRBJ1-6; a weak D match, TRBD1 (5 bases). The CDR3 is made up of 12 amino acids. Germline V gene lookup returns CDR1 KGHDR and CDR2 SFDVKD. Trimming removed 5 bases from V and 8 bases from J, with 6 bases in between. The CDR3: CATSAGDSPLHF. As DNA, the CDR3 is TGTGCCACCAGTGCGGGGGATTCACCCCTCCACTTT.

This clonotype was counted ten times or more. The chain employs TRBV11-2 and TRBJ2-5; 7 positions match TRBD1. The CDR3 runs 15 residues. The trim removed 5 bases at V and 4 bases at J, leaving 10 bases unmatched. Germline CDR1 and CDR2: SGHAT and FQNNGV. The CDR3 sequence: CASSIHRGLRETQYF. CDR3 bases: TGTGCCAGCAGCATACACAGGGGATTGAGAGAGACCCAGTACTTC. The full variable domain, rest sourced from reference TRBV11-2 and TRBJ2-5, is EAGVAQSPRYKIIEKRQSVAFWCNPISGHATLYWYQQILGQGPKLLIQFQNNGVVDDSQLPKDRFSAERLKGVDSTLKIQPAKLEDSAVYLCASSIHRGLRETQYFGPGTRLLVL.

In this sample, this clonotype turned up a few times. The CDR3 DNA reads TGTGCCAGCAGCCGGACAGGGGGCGACTATGGCTACACCTTC. Translating it yields CASSRTGGDYGYTF. J is TRBJ1-2 and V is TRBV7-9; 11 bases align to TRBD1. CDR3 length: 14 residues. Germline CDR1 SEHNR, CDR2 FQNEAQ (reference sequence). After removal of 5 bases from V and 3 bases from J, the junction contained 2 bases not matched to a gene.